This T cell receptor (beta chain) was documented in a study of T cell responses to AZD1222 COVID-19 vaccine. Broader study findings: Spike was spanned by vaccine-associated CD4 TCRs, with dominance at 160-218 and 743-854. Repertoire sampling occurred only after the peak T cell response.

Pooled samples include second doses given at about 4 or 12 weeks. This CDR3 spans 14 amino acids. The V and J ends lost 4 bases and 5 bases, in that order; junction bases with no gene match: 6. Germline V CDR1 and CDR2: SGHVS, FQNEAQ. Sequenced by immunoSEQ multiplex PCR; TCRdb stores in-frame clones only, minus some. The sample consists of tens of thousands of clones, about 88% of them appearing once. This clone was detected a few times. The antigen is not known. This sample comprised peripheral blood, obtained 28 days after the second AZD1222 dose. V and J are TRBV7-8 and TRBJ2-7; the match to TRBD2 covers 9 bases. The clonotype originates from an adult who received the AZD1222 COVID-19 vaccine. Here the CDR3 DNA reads TGTGCCAGCAGCTCGCGGGAGGGCATTGACGAGCAGTACTTC. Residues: CASSSREGIDEQYF.